This TCR beta chain was recovered during a study of shared clonotypes between healthy human individuals. Study-level findings and limits: Sequencing of the sorted subsets was shown by rarefaction to be incomplete despite large depth. The sampled material consisted only of blood, and tissue repertoires are likely to differ. The study found lower generation probabilities in non-shared clonotypes than in those shared by all four donors.

Regarding this clone: Antigen unknown.

After removal of 0 bases from V and 4 bases from J, the junction contained 4 bases not matched to a gene. The CDR3 sequence is 15 residues long. From germline, CDR1 is SGHNT and CDR2 YYREEE (reference sequence). Sequencing was performed with immunoSEQ multiplex PCR; in TCRdb, only in-frame clones are kept and a portion is missing. This table has some 2,000,000 clones, roughly 96% appearing once. The specimen sequenced was naive CD4+ T cells sorted from blood. As for subset: CD45RA+ positively selected. This clonotype was sampled from a man aged 18 to 30 in good health. The chain links TRBV5-4 to TRBJ1-2; 9 bases are a match to TRBD1. The CDR3 DNA reads TGTGCCAGCAGCTTGGGGGACAGGGAGATCTATGGCTACACCTTC. Its protein is CASSLGDREIYGYTF.